This T cell receptor (beta chain) was profiled in a study of blood T cells in healthy people across ages. The second PCR ran about 6 to 12 cycles with a sample-barcoded 5' primer and J-beta primers. Each CDR3 protein gets one entry after TCRdb re-called the 5' RACE reads with MiXCR. The table lists about 650,000 distinct CDR3 sequences, 32% of them singletons. In its sample, this clonotype was seen many times. This CDR3 comprises 18 residues. Germline CDR1 and CDR2: LGHNA and YNFKEQ. V trimming: 1 base; J trimming: 6 bases; junction bases outside the gene matches: 10. The chain carries TRBV4-2 and TRBJ1-4; 11 nucleotides align to TRBD1. This clonotype was obtained from a woman aged 80 or over in good health. Source material: blood. CDR3 amino acids: CASSQGTGGATLYEKLFF. For the CDR3, the DNA is TGTGCCAGCAGCCAAGGGACAGGGGGCGCGACATTATATGAAAAACTGTTTTTT.